This entry is about one T cell receptor (beta chain). This entry comes from a study of blood T cell repertoires in COVID-19. Germline CDR1 SGDLS, CDR2 YYNGEE. V lost 3 bases, J lost 3 bases, and 9 bases stayed unmatched. The CDR3 is 17 amino acids. Some clones are missing from TCRdb's copy, which holds only in-frame ones; the method was immunoSEQ multiplex PCR. The table shows about 110,000 clones, with 80% occurring only once. This TCR was recovered from a man between 65 and 85 years old with acute or convalescent COVID-19. The sample was peripheral blood. This rearrangement joins TRBV9 to TRBJ2-2; the match to TRBD1 covers 9 bases. The chain's CDR3 is CASSARTGARYTGELFF. The CDR3 DNA reads TGTGCCAGCAGCGCCCGGACAGGGGCGAGGTACACCGGGGAGCTGTTTTTT.